This passage covers 31 T cell receptor beta chains from one sample sequenced in a study of T cell responses to AZD1222 COVID-19 vaccine. Generated by immunoSEQ multiplex PCR, the TCRdb table keeps only in-frame clones and is missing some. Counted here are roughly 160,000 clones, 85% to 95% occurring once; the ten biggest clones make up over 0.7%. The starting material was peripheral blood, obtained on day 0 of AZD1222 vaccination. The receptor set was obtained from an adult in good health.

The chain has TRBV6-5 and TRBJ1-2; tentatively, D is TRBD1 (5 bases). Germline loops: CDR1 MNHEY, CDR2 SVGAGI. The V and J ends lost 8 bases and 4 bases respectively, with 17 bases between them. CDR3 size: 14 residues. The CDR3 is CASQSRQSTYGYTF. CDR3 bases: TGTGCCAGCCAGAGTAGACAGTCTACCTATGGCTACACCTTC.

The chain uses TRBV24-1 and TRBJ1-1; 8 bases are shared with TRBD1. The CDR3 is made up of 17 amino acids. The ends lost 2 bases at V and 0 bases at J; junction bases unmatched: 7. Germline V gene data show CDR1 as KGHDR and CDR2 as SFDVKD. CDR3 protein: CATSDWTGRIMNTEAFF. In DNA, the CDR3 is TGTGCCACCAGTGATTGGACAGGGAGGATCATGAACACTGAAGCTTTCTTT.

The chain recombines TRBV11-3 with TRBJ1-1; 10 bases agree with TRBD1. The J segment lost 3 bases and the V segment lost 5 bases, leaving 6 bases of the junction unmatched. This CDR3 spans 15 amino acids. The V gene's germline CDR1 is SGHNT and CDR2 YENEEA. The CDR3 bases are TGTGCCAGCAGCCCACGGGACAGGGGTCACACTGAAGCTTTCTTT. Amino acid sequence: CASSPRDRGHTEAFF.

DNA for the CDR3: TGTGCCAGCAGCCCCGGTAATGAAAAACTGTTTTTT. Amino acid sequence: CASSPGNEKLFF. V and J are TRBV7-8 and TRBJ1-4; D not certain. This CDR3 is built from 12 residues. V was shortened by 5 bases and J by 4 bases, with 5 bases between the two germline ends. Germline lookup yields CDR1 SGHVS and CDR2 FQNEAQ.

The V and J genes are TRBV2 and TRBJ1-5; D gene uncertain. Trimming stripped 3 bases from V and 1 base from J, with 4 bases between. Germline V lookup: CDR1 SNHLY, CDR2 FYNNEI. The CDR3 runs 13 residues. CDR3 DNA: TGTGCCAGCAGTGATATCAGCAATCAGCCCCAGCATTTT. Translated: CASSDISNQPQHF.

The V gene is TRBV18, the J gene TRBJ1-5; 7 nucleotides match TRBD1. Germline V gene lookup returns CDR1 KGHSH and CDR2 LQKENI. CDR3 length equals 14 residues. V shed 4 bases and J 2 bases; nucleotides not matched to a gene: 2. CDR3 sequence (DNA): TGTGCCAGCTCACGGGGGACAGGCAATCAGCCCCAGCATTTT. This encodes CASSRGTGNQPQHF. Using reference TRBV18 and TRBJ1-5 for the parts outside the CDR3, the full variable domain is NAGVMQNPRHLVRRRGQEARLRCSPMKGHSHVYWYRQLPEEGLKFMVYLQKENIIDESGMPKERFSAEFPKEGPSILRIQQVVRGDSAAYFCASSRGTGNQPQHFGDGTRLSIL.

This sequence joins TRBV6-5 and TRBJ2-1, with D unresolved. Germline V gives CDR1 MNHEY, CDR2 SVGAGI. V was cut by 11 bases and J by 5 bases, with 10 bases left in between. The length of the CDR3 is 11 residues. CDR3 region: CASMNNNEQFF. For the CDR3, the DNA is TGTGCCTCTATGAACAACAATGAGCAGTTCTTC.

J is TRBJ2-2 and V is TRBV9; D perhaps matches TRBD1 (5 bases). The CDR3 has 15 amino acids. The germline V gene encodes CDR1 SGDLS and CDR2 YYNGEE. The ends were cut back, 1 base at V and 2 bases at J, with 9 bases in the middle. In DNA, the CDR3 is TGTGCCAGCAGCGTACGGCAGGGTAACACCGGGGAGCTGTTTTTT. Translating gives CASSVRQGNTGELFF.

This clone was found a few times. The sample contains more than one DNA sequence encoding this CDR3. The V call is TRBV7-2, the J call TRBJ2-7, with unresolved D. The germline V and J ends were trimmed by 3 bases and 0 bases, with 0 bases remaining between them. The CDR3 extends over 11 amino acids. Germline V CDR1 and CDR2: SGHTA, FQGNSA. CDR3 in DNA: TGTGCCAGCAGCTTCTCCTACGAGCAGTACTTC. Translated: CASSFSYEQYF. The variable domain in full, completed from reference TRBV7-2 and TRBJ2-7, reads GAGVSQSPSNKVTEKGKDVELRCDPISGHTALYWYRQSLGQGLEFLIYFQGNSAPDKSGLPSDRFSAERTGGSVSTLTIQRTQQEDSAVYLCASSFSYEQYFGPGTRLTVT.

The chain couples TRBV4-3 to TRBJ2-2; unclear D gene. CDR1 and CDR2 (germline): LGHNA, YSLEER. The CDR3 is 18 amino acids. V was shortened by 0 bases and J by 0 bases, with 14 bases between the two germline ends. In DNA form, the CDR3 reads TGCGCCAGCAGCCAAGATGGCCTCTACGGGTCGAACACCGGGGAGCTGTTTTTT. It specifies CASSQDGLYGSNTGELFF.

This chain uses TRBV2 with TRBJ1-3; D perhaps matches TRBD1 (6 bases). Trimming removed 6 bases at V and 3 bases at J, with 9 bases between. The CDR3 sequence is 13 residues long. Germline V CDR1 and CDR2: SNHLY, FYNNEI. The CDR3 DNA sequence: TGTGCCAGCAGACAGGGACTTGGAAACACCATATATTTT. Its translation is CASRQGLGNTIYF.

The J gene is TRBJ2-5, the V gene TRBV27, with D possibly being TRBD2 (6 bases). The length of the CDR3 is 14 residues. V lost 3 bases and J 3 bases, leaving 11 bases between the germline ends. CDR1 is MNHEY, CDR2 SMNVEV, per germline (reference sequence). CDR3 region: CASSLKDYEETQYF. The CDR3 nucleotides read TGTGCCAGCAGTTTGAAGGACTACGAAGAGACCCAGTACTTC.

The chain joins TRBV30 to TRBJ1-1, with unresolved D. CDR3 length: 13 amino acids. The germline V gene encodes CDR1 GTSNPN and CDR2 SVGIG (reference sequence). Trimming took off 7 bases at V and 1 base at J, with 13 bases between the two ends. The CDR3 loop is CASRAVRNTEAFF. In DNA form, the CDR3 reads TGTGCCTCCCGGGCGGTTAGGAACACTGAAGCTTTCTTT.

This rearrangement joins TRBV10-1 to TRBJ1-3; D gene unclear. CDR3 length: 16 residues. V lost 5 bases, J lost 5 bases, and 19 bases lay in between. Germline V gene data show CDR1 as WNHNN and CDR2 as SYGVQD (reference sequence). The CDR3 is CASSPAVRDWRNTIYF. Written as DNA, the CDR3 is TGCGCCAGCAGTCCCGCCGTTAGAGACTGGCGAAACACCATATATTTT.

The chain uses TRBV11-3 and TRBJ2-7; D may match TRBD1 or TRBD2 (5 bases each). Between the trimmed V and J ends, which lost 5 bases and 5 bases, there was a span of 19 bases. CDR1 is SGHNT, CDR2 YENEEA, per germline. This CDR3 comprises 15 residues. CDR3 loop: CASSRPGTVGHEQYF. CDR3 bases: TGTGCCAGCAGCCGACCCGGGACGGTTGGCCACGAGCAGTACTTC.

V is TRBV2 and J is TRBJ1-3, with D unresolved. Germline V gene sequence: CDR1 SNHLY, CDR2 FYNNEI. The CDR3 is 15 residues long. V dropped 7 bases and J dropped 1 base, with 14 bases sitting between them. The CDR3 nucleotides read TGTGCCAGCAAGGGAGAATTGGGATCTGGAAACACCATATATTTT. This translates into CASKGELGSGNTIYF.

The chain recombines TRBV3-1 (or the pseudogene TRBV3-2) with TRBJ2-7, with D possibly TRBD2 on 6 matching bases. The V gene lost 3 bases and the J gene lost 6 bases, with 9 bases spanning the gap. This CDR3 is built from 12 residues. CDR1 and CDR2 (germline): LGHDT, YNNKEL (reference sequence). The CDR3 region has the DNA TGTGCCAGCAGCCATCTGGAGGGCGAGCAGTACTTC. This codes for CASSHLEGEQYF.

This clone has only a few counts. The chain couples TRBV7-3 to TRBJ1-1; the D is unclear. The germline V gene has CDR1 SGHTA and CDR2 FQGTGA. This CDR3 spans 12 amino acids. V was shortened by 2 bases and J by 2 bases, with 3 bases between the two germline ends. The CDR3 loop reads CASSLDNTEAFF. The CDR3, as DNA: TGTGCCAGCAGCTTAGACAACACTGAAGCTTTCTTT.

J is TRBJ1-2 and V is TRBV6-5, with D unclear. The length of the CDR3 is 13 residues. CDR1 is MNHEY, CDR2 SVGAGI, per germline. V was pared by 6 bases and J by 8 bases, with 16 bases between. Here the CDR3 DNA reads TGTGCCAGCAGCCTTCTACAGTCAGGAGGCTACACCTTC. It yields the protein CASSLLQSGGYTF.

The chain couples TRBV27 to TRBJ2-1; TRBD1 or TRBD2 may be the D gene (5 bases each). The V end was cut by 9 bases, the J end by 10 bases, with 19 bases between. Germline V gene data show CDR1 as MNHEY and CDR2 as SMNVEV (reference sequence). This CDR3 comprises 13 residues. CDR3 sequence: CASGTGAGGEQFF. CDR3 nucleotide sequence: TGTGCCAGTGGGACGGGTGCTGGAGGAGAGCAGTTCTTC.

This clone was counted a single time. The rearrangement joins TRBV2 to TRBJ1-5, with TRBD1 matching 7 bases. J lost 10 bases, V lost 4 bases, and 7 bases had no gene match. This CDR3 spans 13 amino acids. Germline V CDR1 and CDR2: SNHLY, FYNNEI. The CDR3 sequence: CASSGDSPGPQHF. The CDR3 DNA follows: TGTGCCAGCAGTGGGGACAGCCCGGGACCCCAGCATTTT.

The genes are TRBV4-2 and TRBJ1-3; D uncertain. The CDR3 totals 16 residues. Trimming pared 0 bases from V and 4 bases from J, leaving 13 bases between. Looked up from germline, CDR1 is LGHNA and CDR2 is YNFKEQ. This CDR3 is CASSQDQTGNGNTIYF. In DNA form, the CDR3 reads TGTGCCAGCAGCCAAGATCAAACGGGGAACGGAAACACCATATATTTT.

About this clone itself: One end of the junction is discordant with germline, which a read error may explain. The gene calls are TRBV28 and TRBJ1-6; 8 bases are a match to TRBD1. From germline, CDR1 is MDHEN and CDR2 SYDVKM. The CDR3 runs 16 residues. CDR3 sequence (DNA): TGTGCCAGCCGTTTATGGGGACAGGTCCATAATTCACCCCTCCACTTT. It yields the protein CASRLWGQVHNSPLHF.

The rearrangement joins TRBV27 to TRBJ2-3, with 7 bases identical to TRBD1. Looked up from germline, CDR1 is MNHEY and CDR2 is SMNVEV (reference sequence). CDR3 length equals 15 residues. V lost 2 bases and J lost 2; bases outside the gene matches: 4. CDR3 bases: TGTGCCAGCAGTTTAAGGGGACAGACCACAGATACGCAGTATTTT. Residues: CASSLRGQTTDTQYF.

The count of this clone is one. The chain joins TRBV11-2 to TRBJ1-4; D uncertain. CDR1 and CDR2 (germline): SGHAT, FQNNGV. This CDR3 has 12 residues. V shed 5 bases and J shed 8 bases, with 9 bases lying between them. The CDR3 loop is CASSRPREKLFF. CDR3 bases: TGTGCCAGCAGCAGACCGCGGGAAAAACTGTTTTTT.

V gene TRBV7-2 combines with J gene TRBJ1-5; no clear D. V was clipped by 1 base and J by 3 bases, with 10 bases between them. The length of the CDR3 is 15 residues. The V gene's germline CDR1 is SGHTA and CDR2 FQGNSA. The CDR3 DNA reads TGTGCCAGCAGCTTAGTGTACGGGAACAATCAGCCCCAGCATTTT. Its translation: CASSLVYGNNQPQHF.

The J gene is TRBJ2-5, the V gene TRBV2, with 13 bases matching TRBD2. Trimming took 4 bases from V and 7 from J; bases not matched to a gene: 3. The germline gives CDR1 SNHLY, CDR2 FYNNEI. There are 14 residues in the CDR3. This CDR3 reads CASSGRTSGGTQYF. In DNA form, the CDR3 reads TGTGCCAGCAGTGGTAGGACTAGCGGGGGGACCCAGTACTTC.

This clone was detected only once. The chain joins TRBV9 to TRBJ2-7, with a possible D match to TRBD1 (6 bases). Germline V gene lookup returns CDR1 SGDLS and CDR2 YYNGEE. The CDR3 has 14 residues. V lost 0 bases, J lost 3 bases, and 10 bases lay in between. The CDR3: CASSVGEGVYEQYF. The CDR3 DNA follows: TGTGCCAGCAGCGTAGGTGAGGGGGTCTACGAGCAGTACTTC.

The chain couples TRBV5-1 to TRBJ2-1; TRBD2 aligns across 9 bases. CDR1 SGHRS and CDR2 YFSETQ come from the germline V gene. CDR3 length: 16 amino acids. The ends lost 5 bases at V and 0 bases at J; junction bases unmatched: 6. The DNA for the CDR3 is TGCGCCAGCAGTTATAGCGGGGGCAGCTCCTACAATGAGCAGTTCTTC. Residues: CASSYSGGSSYNEQFF.

The genes are TRBV6-5 and TRBJ2-7; a possible D gene is TRBD1 (5 bases). The CDR3 runs to 14 residues. Trimming removed 6 bases from V and 0 bases from J, with 12 bases in between. Germline CDR1 is MNHEY and CDR2 is SVGAGI. CDR3 loop: CASSYRQSSYEQYF. The CDR3 DNA follows: TGTGCCAGCAGCTACCGACAGAGCTCCTACGAGCAGTACTTC.

V and J are TRBV2 and TRBJ1-3; D not resolved. Germline lookup yields CDR1 SNHLY and CDR2 FYNNEI. Trimming cost V 6 bases and J 5 bases, with 8 bases left between them. This CDR3 is built from 12 residues. The CDR3 is CASRGNRNTIYF. CDR3 nucleotide sequence: TGTGCCAGCAGAGGAAACCGAAACACCATATATTTT.